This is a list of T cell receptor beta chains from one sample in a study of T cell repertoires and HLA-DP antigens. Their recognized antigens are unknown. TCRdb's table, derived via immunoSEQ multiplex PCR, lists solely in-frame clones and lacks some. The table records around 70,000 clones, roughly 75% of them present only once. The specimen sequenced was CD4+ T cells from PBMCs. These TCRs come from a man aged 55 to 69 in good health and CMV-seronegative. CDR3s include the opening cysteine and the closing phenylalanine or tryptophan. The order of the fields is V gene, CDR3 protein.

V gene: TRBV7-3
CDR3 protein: CASSLTRDRGTDTQYF

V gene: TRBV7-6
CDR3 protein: CASSLNRGGGYTF

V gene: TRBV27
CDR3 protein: CASRPFATQETQYF

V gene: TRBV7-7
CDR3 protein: CASSPDRDRDVLTF

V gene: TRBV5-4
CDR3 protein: CASSFDFATGELFF

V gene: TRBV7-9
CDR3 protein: CASSSRAGELFF

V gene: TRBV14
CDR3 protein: CASSQLTTGELFF

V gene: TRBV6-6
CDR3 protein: CASSYSGRANEQFF

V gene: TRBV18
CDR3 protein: CASSRDRSYNEQFF

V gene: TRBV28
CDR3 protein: CASSPGGRSQPQHF

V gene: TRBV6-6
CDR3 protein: CASSRPGQGTDTQYF

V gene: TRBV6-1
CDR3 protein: CASSEAPGQPQHF

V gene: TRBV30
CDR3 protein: CAWSGGGNQPQHF

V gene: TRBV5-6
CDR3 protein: CASSLIYEGTGKGEQFF

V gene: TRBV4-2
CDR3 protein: CASSQEGVNIQYF

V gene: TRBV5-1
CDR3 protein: CASSRVLGGLGDTQYF

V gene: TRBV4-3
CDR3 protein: CASSQDAGRFDYGYTF

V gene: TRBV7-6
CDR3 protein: CASSLAVSGGSAGELFF

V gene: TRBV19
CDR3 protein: CASGAPGRNTGELFF

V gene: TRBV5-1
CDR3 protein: CASSLELAGGPDTQYF

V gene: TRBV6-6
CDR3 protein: CASSYSAAYNEKLFF

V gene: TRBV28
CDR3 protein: CASTQSALDIQYF

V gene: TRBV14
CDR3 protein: CASSQDLQGEQYF

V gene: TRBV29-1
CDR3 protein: CSAQQGGNTEAFF

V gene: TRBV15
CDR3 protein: CATSRGLLLGDEQFF

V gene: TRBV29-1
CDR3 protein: CSVAGALDQPQHF

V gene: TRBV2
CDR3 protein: CASTRENEQFF

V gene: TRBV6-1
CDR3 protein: CASSEMTVNYGYTF

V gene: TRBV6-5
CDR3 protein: CASSPGTSPGELFF

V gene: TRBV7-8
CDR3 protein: CASSLAGGGATLFF

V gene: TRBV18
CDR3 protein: CASSPERGNSPLHF

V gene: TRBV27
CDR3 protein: CASHPTGRGRLYF

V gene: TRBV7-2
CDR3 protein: CASSFGGRDTIYF

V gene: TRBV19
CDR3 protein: CASSTGLSGNTIYF

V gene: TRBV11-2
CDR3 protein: CASSTGTSGGTIYF

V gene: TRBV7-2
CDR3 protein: CASSLGLASTDTQYF

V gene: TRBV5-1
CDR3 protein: CASSIYRGSTEAFF

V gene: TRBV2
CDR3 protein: CASSGTGRARGYTF

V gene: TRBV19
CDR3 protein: CASSPKQGVWGYTF

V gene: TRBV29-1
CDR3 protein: CSVAGTSTEAFF

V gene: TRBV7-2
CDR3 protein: CASSSRRVATDTQYF

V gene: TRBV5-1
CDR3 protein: CASSLEKGSEQYF

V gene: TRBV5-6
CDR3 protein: CASSPLTTSGLNEQFF

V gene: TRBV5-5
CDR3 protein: CASSLDDTDTQYF

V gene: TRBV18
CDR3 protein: CASSPNRENYGYTF

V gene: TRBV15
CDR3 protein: CATSRDRDRRVTPLHF

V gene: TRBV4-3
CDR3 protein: CASSQAFTSGNTEAFF

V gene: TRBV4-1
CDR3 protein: CASSQDRARQNEKLFF

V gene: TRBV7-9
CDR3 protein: CASSPTGQDSTGELFF

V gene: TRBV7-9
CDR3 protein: CTSSLGHLRETQYF

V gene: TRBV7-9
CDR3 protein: CASSPTTTGYNSPLHF

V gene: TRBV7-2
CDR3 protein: CASSTVLGNQETQYF

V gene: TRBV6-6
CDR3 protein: CASSLAGQGLQETQYF

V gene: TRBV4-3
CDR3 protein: CASSPGGRGATNEKLFF

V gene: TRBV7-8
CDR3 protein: CASSLVGTALQETQYF

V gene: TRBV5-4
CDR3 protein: CASSGQTGPGANVLTF